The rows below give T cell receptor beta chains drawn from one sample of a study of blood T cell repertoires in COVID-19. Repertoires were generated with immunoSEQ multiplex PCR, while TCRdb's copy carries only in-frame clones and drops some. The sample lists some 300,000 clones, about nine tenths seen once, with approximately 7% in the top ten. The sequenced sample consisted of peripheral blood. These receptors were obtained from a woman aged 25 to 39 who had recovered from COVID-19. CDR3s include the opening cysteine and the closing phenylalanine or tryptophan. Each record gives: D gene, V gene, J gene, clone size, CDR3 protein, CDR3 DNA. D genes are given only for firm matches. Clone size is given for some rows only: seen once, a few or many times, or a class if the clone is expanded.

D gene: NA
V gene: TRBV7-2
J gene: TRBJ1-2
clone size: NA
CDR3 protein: CASSLVGWGVGGYTF
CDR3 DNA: TGTGCCAGCAGCTTAGTGGGTTGGGGGGTAGGAGGCTACACCTTC

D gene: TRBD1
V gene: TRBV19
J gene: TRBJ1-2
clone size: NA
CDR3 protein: CASSTGDSRYGYTF
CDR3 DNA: TGTGCCAGTAGTACGGGGGACAGCCGGTATGGCTACACCTTC

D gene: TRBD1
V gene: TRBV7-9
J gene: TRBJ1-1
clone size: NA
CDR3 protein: CASNRDRGNTEAFF
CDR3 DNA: TGTGCCAGCAATAGAGACAGGGGGAACACTGAAGCTTTCTTT

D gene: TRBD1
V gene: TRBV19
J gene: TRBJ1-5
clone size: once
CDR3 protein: CASTDRGLMSNQPQHF
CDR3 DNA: TGTGCCAGTACCGACAGGGGACTAATGAGCAATCAGCCCCAGCATTTT

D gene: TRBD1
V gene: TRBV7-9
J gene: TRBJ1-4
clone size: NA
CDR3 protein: CASSRTGGDEKLFF
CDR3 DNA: TGTGCCAGCAGCCGGACAGGGGGGGATGAAAAACTGTTTTTT

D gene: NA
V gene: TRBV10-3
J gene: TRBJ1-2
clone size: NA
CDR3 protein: CAINPGSGYGYTF
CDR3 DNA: TGTGCCATCAATCCAGGGTCTGGCTATGGCTACACCTTC

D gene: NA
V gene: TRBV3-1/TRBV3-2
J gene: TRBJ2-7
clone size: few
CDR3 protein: CASSQVFGNSAYEQYF
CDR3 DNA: TGTGCCAGCAGCCAAGTTTTCGGGAATAGCGCCTACGAGCAGTACTTC

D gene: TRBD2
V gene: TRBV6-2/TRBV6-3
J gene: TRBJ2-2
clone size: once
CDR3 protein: CASRPRGGGTGELFF
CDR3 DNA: TGTGCCAGCAGGCCTCGGGGGGGAGGCACCGGGGAGCTGTTTTTT

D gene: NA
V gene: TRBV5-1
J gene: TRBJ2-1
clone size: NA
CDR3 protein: CASSSSRNEQFF
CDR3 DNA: TGCGCCAGCAGCTCTTCGAGAAATGAGCAGTTCTTC

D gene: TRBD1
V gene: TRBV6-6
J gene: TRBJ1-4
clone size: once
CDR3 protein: CASSFQGAGEEKLFF
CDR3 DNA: TGTGCCAGCAGTTTTCAGGGGGCGGGTGAGGAAAAACTGTTTTTT

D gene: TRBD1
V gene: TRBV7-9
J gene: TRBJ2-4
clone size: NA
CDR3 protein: CASSVGQGSIQYF
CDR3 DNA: TGTGCCAGCAGCGTAGGACAGGGGTCCATTCAGTACTTC

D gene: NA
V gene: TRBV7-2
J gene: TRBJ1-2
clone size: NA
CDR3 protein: CASSLKFSGVFYGYTF
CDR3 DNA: TGTGCCAGCAGCTTAAAGTTTTCAGGGGTGTTCTATGGCTACACCTTC

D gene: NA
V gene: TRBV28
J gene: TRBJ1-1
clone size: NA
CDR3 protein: CASSLRPGDTEAFF
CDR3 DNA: TGTGCCAGCAGTTTACGGCCCGGAGACACTGAAGCTTTCTTT

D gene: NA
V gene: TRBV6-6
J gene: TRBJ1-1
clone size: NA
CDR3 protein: CASGSRLMNTEAFF
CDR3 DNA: TGTGCCAGCGGGTCGAGGTTAATGAACACTGAAGCTTTCTTT

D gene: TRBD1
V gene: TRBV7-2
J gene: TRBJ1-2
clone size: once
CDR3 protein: CASSSGQGLGYTF
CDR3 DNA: TGTGCCAGCAGCTCGGGACAGGGGCTAGGCTACACCTTC

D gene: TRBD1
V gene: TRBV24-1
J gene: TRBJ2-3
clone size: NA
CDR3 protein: CATADRGHTDTQYF
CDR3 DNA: TGTGCCACCGCCGACAGGGGGCATACAGATACGCAGTATTTT

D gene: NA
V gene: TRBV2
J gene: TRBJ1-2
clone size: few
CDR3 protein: CASSSKGAYGYTF
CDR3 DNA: TGTGCCAGCAGTTCTAAAGGGGCCTATGGCTACACCTTC

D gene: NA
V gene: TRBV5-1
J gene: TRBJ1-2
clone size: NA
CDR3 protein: CASSLAGRTVSYTF
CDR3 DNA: TGCGCCAGCAGCTTGGCCGGACGGACAGTCTCCTACACCTTC

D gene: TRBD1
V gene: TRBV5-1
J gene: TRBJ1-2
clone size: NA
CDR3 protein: CASSLQGAYGYTF
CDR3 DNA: TGCGCCAGCAGCTTACAGGGGGCCTATGGCTACACCTTC

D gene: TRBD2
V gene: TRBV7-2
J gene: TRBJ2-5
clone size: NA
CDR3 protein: CASSLTSGGTIQETQYF
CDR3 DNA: TGTGCCAGCAGCTTAACTAGCGGGGGGACCATCCAAGAGACCCAGTACTTC

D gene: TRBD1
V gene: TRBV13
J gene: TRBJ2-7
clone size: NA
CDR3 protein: CASSLSSDRDAYEQYF
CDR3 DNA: TGTGCCAGCAGCTTATCGTCGGACAGGGACGCCTACGAGCAGTACTTC

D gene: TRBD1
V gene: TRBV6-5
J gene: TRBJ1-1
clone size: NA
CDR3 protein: CASSYATGVGTEAFF
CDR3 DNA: TGTGCCAGCAGTTACGCAACAGGGGTAGGCACTGAAGCTTTCTTT

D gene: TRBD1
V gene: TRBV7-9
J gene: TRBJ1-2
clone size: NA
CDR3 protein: CASSLSGQGLGGYTF
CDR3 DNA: TGTGCCAGCAGCTTATCGGGACAGGGTTTAGGAGGCTACACCTTC

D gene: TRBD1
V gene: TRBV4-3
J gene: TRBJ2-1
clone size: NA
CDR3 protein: CASSPGTGVYNEQFF
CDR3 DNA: TGCGCCAGCAGCCCAGGGACAGGGGTTTACAATGAGCAGTTCTTC

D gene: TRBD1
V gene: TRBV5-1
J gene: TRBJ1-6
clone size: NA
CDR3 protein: CASSRTGGNSPLHF
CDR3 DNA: TGCGCCAGCAGCCGGACAGGGGGAAATTCACCCCTCCACTTT

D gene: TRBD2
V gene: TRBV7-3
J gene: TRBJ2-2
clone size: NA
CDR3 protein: CASRPGAGRTGGELFF
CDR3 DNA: TGTGCCAGCAGGCCAGGAGCGGGGCGGACGGGCGGGGAGCTGTTTTTT

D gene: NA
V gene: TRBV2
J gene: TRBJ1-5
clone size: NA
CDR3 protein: CASGGTDHSNQPQHF
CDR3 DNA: TGTGCCAGCGGGGGGACCGACCATAGCAATCAGCCCCAGCATTTT

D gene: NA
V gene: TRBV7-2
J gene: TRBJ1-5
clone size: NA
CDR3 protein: CASSYLPDSNQPQHF
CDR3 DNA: TGTGCCAGCAGCTACCTGCCAGATAGCAATCAGCCCCAGCATTTT

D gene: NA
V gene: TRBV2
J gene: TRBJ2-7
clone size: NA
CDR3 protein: CASSEGRGGYEQYF
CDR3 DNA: TGTGCCAGCAGTGAAGGCAGGGGTGGCTACGAGCAGTACTTC

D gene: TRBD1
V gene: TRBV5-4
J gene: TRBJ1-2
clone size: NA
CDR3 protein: CASTLGQGSYGYTF
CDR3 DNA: TGTGCCAGCACCCTCGGACAGGGAAGCTATGGCTACACCTTC

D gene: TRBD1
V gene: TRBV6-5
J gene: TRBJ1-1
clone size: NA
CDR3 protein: CASSPQGAPNTEAFF
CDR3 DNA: TGTGCCAGCAGTCCTCAGGGGGCGCCTAACACTGAAGCTTTCTTT

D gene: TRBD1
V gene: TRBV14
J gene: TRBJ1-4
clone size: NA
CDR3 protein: CASSQVGTAIEKLFF
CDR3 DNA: TGTGCCAGCAGCCAAGTCGGGACAGCAATTGAAAAACTGTTTTTT

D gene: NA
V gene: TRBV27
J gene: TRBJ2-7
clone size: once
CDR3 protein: CASRDTRYEQYF
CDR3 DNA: TGTGCCAGCAGGGACACGCGCTACGAGCAGTACTTC

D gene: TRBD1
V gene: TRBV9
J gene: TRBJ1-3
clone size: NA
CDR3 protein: CASSETHGTGGNTIYF
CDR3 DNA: TGTGCCAGCAGCGAGACCCACGGGACAGGGGGAAACACCATATATTTT

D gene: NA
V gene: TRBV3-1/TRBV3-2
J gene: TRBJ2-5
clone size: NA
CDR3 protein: CASSQLDQETQYF
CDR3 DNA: TGTGCCAGCAGCCAGTTAGACCAAGAGACCCAGTACTTC